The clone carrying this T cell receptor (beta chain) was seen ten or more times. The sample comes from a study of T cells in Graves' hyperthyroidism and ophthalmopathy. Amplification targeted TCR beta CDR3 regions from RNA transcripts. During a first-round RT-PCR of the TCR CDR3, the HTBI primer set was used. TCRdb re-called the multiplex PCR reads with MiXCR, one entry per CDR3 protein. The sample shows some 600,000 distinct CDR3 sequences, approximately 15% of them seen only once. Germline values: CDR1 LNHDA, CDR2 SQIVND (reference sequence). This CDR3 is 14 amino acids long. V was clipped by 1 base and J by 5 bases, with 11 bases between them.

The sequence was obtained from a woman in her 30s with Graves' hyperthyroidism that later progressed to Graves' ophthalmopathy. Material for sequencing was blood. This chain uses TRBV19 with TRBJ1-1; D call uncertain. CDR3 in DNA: TGTGCCAGTAGTATAGGGCCAGGATCTACTGAAGCTTTCTTT. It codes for CASSIGPGSTEAFF.